This T cell receptor (beta chain) was captured in a study of blood T cell repertoires in COVID-19. Study details: T cells, B-cell-depleted T cells, or PBMCs provided the cDNA or gDNA that served as material.

CDR1 and CDR2 from the germline V gene are ENHRY and SYGVKD. This CDR3 contains 15 residues. The V gene lost 3 bases and the J gene lost 8 bases, with 14 bases spanning the gap. Measured with immunoSEQ multiplex PCR; TCRdb has only the in-frame clones, and not every one. The sample yields around 9,700 clones, around 80% seen once. Sequenced: peripheral blood. The rearrangement links TRBV10-3 to TRBJ1-6; no definite D call. This receptor was identified in an older man with active COVID-19. The CDR3 bases are TGTGCCATCAGTGATCCGGAGGGTTTTGATTCACCCCTCCACTTT. Protein: CAISDPEGFDSPLHF.